Presented here are 16 T cell receptor beta chains from one specimen sequenced in a study of blood T cells in healthy people across ages. Together with a sample-barcoded 5' primer, a J-beta primer mix was included in a second PCR lasting about 6 to 12 cycles. From the 5' RACE reads, TCRdb called clonotypes with MiXCR, one entry per CDR3 protein. The sample shows 550,000 to 750,000 distinct CDR3 sequences, roughly 21% of them seen only once. The sample taken for sequencing was blood. Source of these receptors: a man aged 70 or older in good health.

In this sample, this clonotype turned up a few times. Given a much more abundant clone one base away, this may be a read error. The chain couples TRBV20-1 to TRBJ1-4; D is ambiguous. This CDR3 region has 15 residues. Looked up from germline, CDR1 is DFQATT and CDR2 is SNEGSKA (reference sequence). The CDR3 DNA is TGCAGTGCTAGAGCAGGCGGGTTGGGGAATGAAAAACCGTTTTTT. Its translation is CSARAGGLGNEKPFF.

This clonotype was observed a few times. This chain uses TRBV6-5 with TRBJ2-5, with 10 bases identical to TRBD1. The DNA end favors TRBJ2-7, so the J call may be wrong. This CDR3 has 15 residues. The germline CDR1 and CDR2 sequences are MNHEY and SVGAGI. The CDR3 loop is CASSPGTGALYEQYF. CDR3 DNA: TGTGCCAGCAGCCCCGGGACAGGGGCCCTCTACGAGCAGTACTTC.

This clonotype was detected only a few times. This rearrangement joins TRBV20-1 to TRBJ2-3, with D possibly being TRBD2 (6 bases). The CDR3 has 14 amino acids. Germline lookup yields CDR1 DFQATT and CDR2 SNEGSKA (reference sequence). Between the trimmed V and J ends, which lost 3 bases and 1 base, there was a span of 11 bases. In DNA, the CDR3 is TGCAGTGCTAGCTTAGCGGCGGGCACAGATACGCAGTATTTT. This encodes CSASLAAGTDTQYF.

The V call is TRBV20-1, the J call TRBJ2-1; the match to TRBD2 covers 9 bases. There are 13 residues in the CDR3. V trimming: 4 bases; J trimming: 10 bases; junction bases outside the gene matches: 8. Germline CDR1 reads DFQATT; CDR2 reads SNEGSKA (reference sequence). The CDR3 sequence is CSATIAGVGEQFF. The CDR3 DNA sequence: TGCAGTGCTACCATAGCGGGAGTCGGAGAGCAGTTCTTC.

The V call is TRBV11-2, the J call TRBJ2-1, with 12 bases matching TRBD2. The germline CDR1 and CDR2 sequences are SGHAT and FQNNGV. Trimming at V came to 0 bases and at J to 5 bases, leaving 2 bases not matched to a gene. The CDR3 is 16 amino acids. CDR3 sequence (DNA): TGTGCCAGCAGCTTAGATCGGACTAGCGGGAACAATGAGCAGTTCTTC. Its translation is CASSLDRTSGNNEQFF.

Remarks on this clonotype: The junction departs from the called germline gene at one end, perhaps through a read error. The chain joins TRBV7-3 to TRBJ2-2, with D hard to call. Germline CDR1 reads SGHTA; CDR2 reads FQGTGA. The CDR3 sequence is 16 residues long. The CDR3 here is CASSLRRLENNGELFF. CDR3 sequence (DNA): TGTGCCAGCAGCTTACGGCGGCTAGAAAACAACGGGGAGCTGTTTTTT.

The rearrangement uses TRBV5-1 and TRBJ2-4; possibly TRBD2 for D (5 bases). V was pared by 5 bases and J by 5 bases, with 11 bases between. CDR3 length: 13 residues. Germline CDR1 SGHRS, CDR2 YFSETQ. The CDR3 spells CASSRGVENIQYF. In nucleotides, the CDR3 is TGCGCCAGCAGTCGGGGTGTCGAAAACATTCAGTACTTC.

This clonotype has more than one count but fewer than ten. The rearrangement uses TRBV20-1 and TRBJ1-1; a possible D gene is TRBD1 (6 bases). CDR3 length: 14 residues. Between the trimmed V and J ends, which lost 3 bases and 2 bases, there was a span of 13 bases. In germline, CDR1 is DFQATT, CDR2 SNEGSKA (reference sequence). The CDR3 loop reads CSARDTGLNTEAFF. For the CDR3, the DNA is TGCAGTGCTAGGGATACAGGGCTAAACACTGAAGCTTTCTTT.

This chain connects TRBV5-1 to TRBJ2-3, with D perhaps matching TRBD1 (6 bases). CDR3 length equals 14 residues. V was trimmed by 4 bases and J by 1 base, leaving 10 bases between them. Per germline, CDR1 SGHRS and CDR2 YFSETQ. CDR3 region: CASSQGQRTDTQYF. Here the CDR3 DNA reads TGCGCCAGCAGCCAGGGGCAGCGCACAGATACGCAGTATTTT.

The genes are TRBV7-2 and TRBJ2-1, with 12 positions matching TRBD1. Germline V lookup: CDR1 SGHTA, CDR2 FQGNSA. The CDR3 has 16 amino acids. J lost 7 bases, V lost 2 bases, and 6 bases had no gene match. The CDR3 region is CASSLHGTGGYNEQFF. The CDR3 nucleotides are TGTGCCAGCAGCTTACATGGGACAGGGGGCTATAATGAGCAGTTCTTC.

This chain connects TRBV10-3 to TRBJ1-1; D is ambiguous. The CDR3 length is 14 residues. Germline CDR1 reads ENHRY; CDR2 reads SYGVKD. CDR3 in amino acids: CASGRASVNTEAFF. Here the CDR3 DNA reads TGTGCATCAGGCCGAGCCAGTGTGAACACTGAAGCTTTCTTT.

To note about this clonotype: No conserved phenylalanine or tryptophan ends this CDR3, so it is likely a read error. The chain joins TRBV12-3 or TRBV12-4 to TRBJ2-3, with TRBD2 identical over 10 bases. The CDR3 covers 15 residues. With V trimmed by 5 bases and J by 2 bases, 4 bases remained unmatched. The CDR3 nucleotides read TGTGCCAGCAGTCTGGGACTAGCGATCACAGATACGCAGTATTCT. It encodes CASSLGLAITDTQYS.

This clonotype was picked up a small number of times. This chain uses TRBV28 with TRBJ1-5; D not certain. CDR1 MDHEN and CDR2 SYDVKM come from the germline V gene. Trimming cost V 6 bases and J 0 bases, with 9 bases left between them. This CDR3 contains 14 residues. The DNA for the CDR3 is TGTGCCAGCAGGAGCACAGCTAGCAATCAGCCCCAGCATTTT. Translating it yields CASRSTASNQPQHF. The full variable domain, its missing parts supplied by reference TRBV28 and TRBJ1-5, is DVKVTQSSRYLVKRTGEKVFLECVQDMDHENMFWYRQDPGLGLRLIYFSYDVKMKEKGDIPEGYSVSREKKERFSLILESASTNQTSMYLCASRSTASNQPQHFGDGTRLSIL.

The rearrangement joins TRBV18 to TRBJ1-2; D uncertain. CDR1 and CDR2 from the germline V gene are KGHSH and LQKENI. V lost 3 bases, J lost 3 bases, and 23 bases lay in between. The CDR3 covers 18 residues. The CDR3 DNA sequence: TGTGCCAGCTCACCGGCTACTGGCGGACTGGTGCGGCACTATGGCTACACCTTC. Protein: CASSPATGGLVRHYGYTF.

This clonotype has just a few counts. V gene TRBV6-5 combines with J gene TRBJ2-1; weak D call: TRBD2 (7 bases). Germline V gene lookup returns CDR1 MNHEY and CDR2 SVGAGI. Trimming left V 6 bases short and J 4 bases short, with 16 bases between. The CDR3 totals 15 residues. Here the CDR3 reads CASSRGALGYNEQFF. CDR3 bases: TGTGCCAGCAGCCGGGGGGCACTCGGGTACAATGAGCAGTTCTTC.

This chain links TRBV7-9 with TRBJ1-1; no reliable D call. This CDR3 has 14 amino acids. Germline-derived CDR1 and CDR2 are SEHNR and FQNEAQ (reference sequence). Trimming took off 6 bases at V and 3 bases at J, with 14 bases between the two ends. The CDR3 DNA reads as TGTGCCAGCAGGCCGCAAGGGTCGGACACTGAAGCTTTCTTT. This codes for CASRPQGSDTEAFF.